This TCR beta chain was captured by sequencing in a study of human T cells and chemical hapten exposure. Described time point: pre-sensitization, week 0. As to treatment: therapeutic diphenylcyclopropenone sensitization with weekly scalp DPC. This clonotype was seen ten or more times. The germline gives CDR1 SGHVS, CDR2 FNYEAQ. There are 16 residues in the CDR3. The ends were cut back, 1 base at V and 3 bases at J, with 13 bases in the middle. TCRdb re-analysed the RACE reads in MiXCR, keeping a single row per CDR3 protein. The table lists 350,000 to 450,000 distinct CDR3 sequences, approximately 5.1% of them singletons.

The input for sequencing was whole blood, taken in connection with sensitization to the hapten diphenylcyclopropenone (DPC). The chain carries TRBV7-6 and TRBJ2-1; D possibly corresponds to TRBD1 (6 bases). This clonotype originated in a woman in her fifties or sixties with alopecia areata. Some clones in this sample may be carry-over from other donors' samples. CDR3 sequence reads: CASSLGGQVYYNEQFF. CDR3 sequence (DNA): TGTGCCAGCAGCTTAGGGGGGCAGGTGTACTACAATGAGCAGTTCTTC. The full variable domain, rest sourced from reference TRBV7-6 and TRBJ2-1, is GAGVSQSPRYKVTKRGQDVALRCDPISGHVSLYWYRQALGQGPEFLTYFNYEAQQDKSGLPNDRFSAERPEGSISTLTIQRTEQRDSAMYRCASSLGGQVYYNEQFFGPGTRLTVL.